Below, 8 T cell receptor beta chains from the same sample are listed, as sequenced in a study of CD8+ T cells in alopecia areata. Extracted RNA was reverse transcribed into cDNA, the sequencing template. The method was immunoSEQ multiplex PCR; TCRdb's version includes in-frame clones alone and lacks a portion of them. The sample contains about 150,000 clones, around 55% of which appear only once. Source: CD8+ T cells sorted from blood, taken at week 0. Every receptor here comes from a human donor with alopecia areata.

The CDR3 is CATSRGRQREDNEQFF. The CDR3 nucleotides read TGTGCCACCAGCAGAGGAAGGCAGCGAGAAGACAATGAGCAGTTCTTC. V is TRBV15 and J is TRBJ2-1; no definite D call. Germline values: CDR1 LNHNV, CDR2 YYDKDF (reference sequence). V was pared by 1 base and J by 5 bases, with 15 bases between. This CDR3 has 16 amino acids.

This clone came up once. This chain links TRBV29-1 with TRBJ2-3; D assignment may be TRBD1 or TRBD2 (5 bases each). From germline, CDR1 is SQVTM and CDR2 ANQGSEA. The CDR3 runs 16 residues. The V end lost 2 bases, the J end lost 5 bases, and 20 bases lay between the germline ends. CDR3 amino acids: CSVELGTVVGVDTQYF. The CDR3 nucleotides read TGCAGCGTTGAACTAGGGACGGTAGTAGGAGTAGATACGCAGTATTTT.

This clone turned up a few times. The rearrangement joins TRBV14 to TRBJ2-7; 12 positions agree with TRBD2. The CDR3 contains 15 residues. Germline V gene lookup returns CDR1 SGHDN and CDR2 FVKESK. The J segment lost 3 bases and the V segment lost 2 bases, leaving 2 bases of the junction unmatched. The CDR3 DNA follows: TGTGCCAGCAGCCAACGACTAGCGGGGGACTACGAGCAGTACTTC. Residues: CASSQRLAGDYEQYF. The variable domain in full, with the rest retrieved from reference TRBV14 and TRBJ2-7, is EAGVTQFPSHSVIEKGQTVTLRCDPISGHDNLYWYRRVMGKEIKFLLHFVKESKQDESGMPNNRFLAERTGGTYSTLKVQPAELEDSGVYFCASSQRLAGDYEQYFGPGTRLTVT.

CDR3 nucleotides: TGTGCCAGCACAGCGGGGAACAATGAGCAGTTCTTC. Translation gives CASTAGNNEQFF. The chain recombines TRBV6-5 with TRBJ2-1; 7 nucleotides line up with TRBD2. CDR3 length equals 12 residues. After removal of 7 bases from V and 5 bases from J, the junction contained 2 bases not matched to a gene. Per germline, CDR1 MNHEY and CDR2 SVGAGI.

The chain carries TRBV7-8 and TRBJ2-3; D is undetermined. Germline V gene sequence: CDR1 SGHVS, CDR2 FQNEAQ. This CDR3 is built from 12 residues. Between the trimmed V and J ends, which lost 5 bases and 5 bases, there was a span of 8 bases. The CDR3 here is CASSLLVDTQYF. CDR3 nucleotide sequence: TGTGCCAGCAGCCTCCTGGTAGATACGCAGTATTTT.

The chain is built from TRBV13 and TRBJ1-1; perhaps TRBD1 as D (6 bases). This CDR3 has 13 residues. Trimming took 5 bases from V and 11 from J, leaving 18 bases between them. CDR1 is PRHDT and CDR2 is FYEKMQ in the germline V gene (reference sequence). The CDR3: CASSQRQVFVAFF. The CDR3 coding sequence is TGTGCCAGCAGCCAAAGACAGGTCTTTGTCGCTTTCTTT.

This clone was seen more than once but under ten times. The chain combines TRBV5-1 with TRBJ2-7; TRBD1 aligns across 9 bases. The V gene end was trimmed by 0 bases and the J gene end by 3 bases; junction bases not matched to a gene: 1. The V gene's germline CDR1 is SGHRS and CDR2 YFSETQ. The CDR3 totals 14 residues. CDR3 nucleotides: TGCGCCAGCAGCTTGGAGACAGGGGGCTACGAGCAGTACTTC. Amino acid sequence: CASSLETGGYEQYF.

The genes are TRBV7-8 and TRBJ1-5, with TRBD1 as a possible D gene (6 bases). CDR3 length: 14 residues. V gave up 4 bases and J gave up 1 base, with 8 bases separating them. Per the germline V gene, CDR1 is SGHVS and CDR2 is FQNEAQ. The CDR3 bases are TGTGCCAGCAGCTCAGGACAGAGCAATCAGCCCCAGCATTTT. Protein product: CASSSGQSNQPQHF. Supplemented by reference TRBV7-8 and TRBJ1-5, the full variable domain reads GAGVSQSPRYKVAKRGQDVALRCDPISGHVSLFWYQQALGQGPEFLTYFQNEAQLDKSGLPSDRFFAERPEGSVSTLKIQRTQQEDSAVYLCASSSGQSNQPQHFGDGTRLSIL.